This T cell receptor beta chain stems from a study of blood T cell repertoires in COVID-19. About the research overall: Collection of acute and convalescent COVID-19 samples took place in the United States, Italy and Spain. From T cells, B-cell-depleted T cells, or PBMCs came the material, which was cDNA or gDNA.

This CDR3 contains 15 residues. In germline, CDR1 is SGHDN, CDR2 FVKESK. Unmatched junction bases numbered 7, after V lost 3 bases and J lost 6 bases. In the original workflow: Amplifying reference gene primers gave estimates of nucleated cell counts. Libraries were prepared by immunoSEQ multiplex PCR; TCRdb keeps only in-frame clonotypes and omits some of them. From that table come the V and J calls and clone size; the DNA was used to work out D and trimming. The profile shows 59,000 or so clones, 65% to 80% of them singletons. The TCR sequence derives from a man between 60 and 70 years old with acute or convalescent COVID-19. Sequencing was done on a sample of peripheral blood. The chain employs TRBV14 and TRBJ1-4, with TRBD1 matching over 7 bases. The CDR3 DNA sequence: TGTGCCAGCAGCCACCGACAGGGTTCCGATGAAAAACTGTTTTTT. This sequence encodes CASSHRQGSDEKLFF.